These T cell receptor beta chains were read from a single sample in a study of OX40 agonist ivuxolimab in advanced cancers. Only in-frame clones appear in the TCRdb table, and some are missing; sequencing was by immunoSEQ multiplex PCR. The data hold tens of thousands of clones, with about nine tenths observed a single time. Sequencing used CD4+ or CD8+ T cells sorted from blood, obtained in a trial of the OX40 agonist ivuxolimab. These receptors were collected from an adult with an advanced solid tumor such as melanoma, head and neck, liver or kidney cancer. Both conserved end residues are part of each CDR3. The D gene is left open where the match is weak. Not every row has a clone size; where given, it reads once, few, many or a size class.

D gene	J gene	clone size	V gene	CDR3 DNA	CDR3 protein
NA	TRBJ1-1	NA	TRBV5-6	TGTGCCAGCAGCTCCGACAGGAGGGCTGAAGCTTTCTTT	CASSSDRRAEAFF
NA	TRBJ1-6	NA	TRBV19	TGTGCCAGTAGTATAGATGACAGGCCCACTTCACCCCTCCACTTT	CASSIDDRPTSPLHF
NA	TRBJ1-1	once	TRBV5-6	TGTGCCAGCAGCTTAGAGGGGACTGAAGCTTTCTTT	CASSLEGTEAFF
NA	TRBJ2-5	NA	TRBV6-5	TGTGCCAGCAGTTACTCGTTTTGGGAGGAGGAGACCCAGTACTTC	CASSYSFWEEETQYF
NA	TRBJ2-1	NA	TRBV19	TGTGCCACTGGGCAGTACAATGAGCAGTTCTTC	CATGQYNEQFF
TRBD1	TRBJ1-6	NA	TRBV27	TGTGCCAGCAGTCTGGCCCCAGGGGGTTCACCCCTCCACTTT	CASSLAPGGSPLHF
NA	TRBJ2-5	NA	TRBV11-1	TGTGCCAGCAGAGCCAGGGGGGGCCAAGAGACCCAGTACTTC	CASRARGGQETQYF
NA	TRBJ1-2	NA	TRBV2	TGTGCCAGCAGCCGGGTCCAGGGAAACTATGGCTACACCTTC	CASSRVQGNYGYTF
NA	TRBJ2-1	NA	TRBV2	TGTGCCAGCAGCCCTAGGCGGGGAGATTACAATGAGCAGTTCTTC	CASSPRRGDYNEQFF
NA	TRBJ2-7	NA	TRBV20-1	TGCAGTGCTAGTCGTTCATACGAGCAGTACTTC	CSASRSYEQYF
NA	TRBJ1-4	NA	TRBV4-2	TGTGCCAGCAGCCAAGATCTCCTAAGTGGCCTGGATGAAAAACTGTTTTTT	CASSQDLLSGLDEKLFF
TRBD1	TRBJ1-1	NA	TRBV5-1	TGCGCCAGCAGCTTGGGACAGGGTGAAGCTTTCTTT	CASSLGQGEAFF
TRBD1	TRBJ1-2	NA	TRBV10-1	TGCGCCAGCAGTGAGTCGAGACAGGGACATGGCTACACCTTC	CASSESRQGHGYTF
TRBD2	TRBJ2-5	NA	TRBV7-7	TGTGCTAGCAGCTTAGGAGGGAGCGGGGGGTACCAAGAGACCCAGTACTTC	CASSLGGSGGYQETQYF
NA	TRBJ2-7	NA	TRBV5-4	TGTGCCAGCAGCTTGGTACCGGGCTACGAGCAGTACTTC	CASSLVPGYEQYF
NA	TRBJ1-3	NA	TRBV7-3	TGTGCCAGCAGCAGGGAGTTTGGAAACACCATATATTTT	CASSREFGNTIYF
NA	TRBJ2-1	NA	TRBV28	TGTGCCAGCAGTTCGGTCGGCGGGGGCGGTTACAATGAGCAGTTCTTC	CASSSVGGGGYNEQFF
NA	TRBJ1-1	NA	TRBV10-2	TGCGCCAGCAGACCTCGGGGGGATCCTGAAGCTTTCTTT	CASRPRGDPEAFF
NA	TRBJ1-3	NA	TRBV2	TGTGCCAGCAGTGACGGATCAAGGATTCGAAACACCATATATTTT	CASSDGSRIRNTIYF
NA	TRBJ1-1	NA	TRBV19	TGTGCCAGTAGTATAAATGAAGCTTTCTTT	CASSINEAFF
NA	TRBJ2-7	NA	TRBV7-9	TGTGCCAGCAGCTTGACAGCGTCCGACTCCTACGAGCAGTACTTC	CASSLTASDSYEQYF
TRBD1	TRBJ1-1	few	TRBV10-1	TGCGCCAGCAGTGACCCAGGGAGGGGGCTTACTGAAGCTTTCTTT	CASSDPGRGLTEAFF
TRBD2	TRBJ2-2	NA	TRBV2	TGTGCCAGCAGTGCACTAGCGGGTCATAACACCGGGGAGCTGTTTTTT	CASSALAGHNTGELFF
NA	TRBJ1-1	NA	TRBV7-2	TGTGCCAGCAGCCATAGTGGGGGGGTGAACACTGAAGCTTTCTTT	CASSHSGGVNTEAFF
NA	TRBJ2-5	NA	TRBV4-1	TGCGCCAGCAGCCAAGATCTCTATTACCCGGGGATGGAGACCCAGTACTTC	CASSQDLYYPGMETQYF
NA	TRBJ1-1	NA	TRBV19	TGTGCCAGTAGTATAGAGTGGGGGTTGTACACTGAAGCTTTCTTT	CASSIEWGLYTEAFF
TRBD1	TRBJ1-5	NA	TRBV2	TGTGCCAGCAGTGGGACAGGGGGGCCTGATCAGCCCCAGCATTTT	CASSGTGGPDQPQHF
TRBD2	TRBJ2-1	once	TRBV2	TGTGCCAGCAGGCGTAGCGGGGGAGACAATGAGCAGTTCTTC	CASRRSGGDNEQFF
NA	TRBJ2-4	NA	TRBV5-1	TGCGCCAGCAGCTTGGCCTGGGGGGGCCTAGACATTCAGTACTTC	CASSLAWGGLDIQYF
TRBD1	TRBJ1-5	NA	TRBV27	TGTGCCAGCAGTTCCCCAAGTTCGGGACAGGGCTTCAATCAGCCCCAGCATTTT	CASSSPSSGQGFNQPQHF
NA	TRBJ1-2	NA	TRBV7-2	TGTGCCAGCAGCTTAGAACCGGCGCGGGGCTACACCTTC	CASSLEPARGYTF
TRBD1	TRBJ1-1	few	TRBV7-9	TGTGCCAGCAGCTCGACAGGGCGGACTGAAGCTTTCTTT	CASSSTGRTEAFF
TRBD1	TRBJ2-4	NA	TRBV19	TGTGCCAGTATACCGGGGACAGGCTACGGGGAAAACATTCAGTACTTC	CASIPGTGYGENIQYF
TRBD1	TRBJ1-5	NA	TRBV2	TGTGCCAGCAGTGAAACAGGGGACGGTCAGCCCCAGCATTTT	CASSETGDGQPQHF